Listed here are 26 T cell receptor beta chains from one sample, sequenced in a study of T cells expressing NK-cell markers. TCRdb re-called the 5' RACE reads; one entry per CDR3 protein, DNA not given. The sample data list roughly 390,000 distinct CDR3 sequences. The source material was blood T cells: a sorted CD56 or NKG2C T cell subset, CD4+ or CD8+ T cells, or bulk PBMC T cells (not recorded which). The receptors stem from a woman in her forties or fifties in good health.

This chain's CDR3 is CASSLKRGGAKNIQYF. V and J are TRBV7-8 and TRBJ2-4; with no DNA, the TCRdb D assignment of TRBD1 cannot be verified. The CDR3 has 16 residues. Per germline, CDR1 SGHVS and CDR2 FQNEAQ.

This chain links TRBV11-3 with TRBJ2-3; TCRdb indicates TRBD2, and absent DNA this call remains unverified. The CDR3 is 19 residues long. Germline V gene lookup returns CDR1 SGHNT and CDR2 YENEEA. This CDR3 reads CASSLGEAWAERSTDTQYF.

The CDR3 sequence is CASRFTGAWSTDTQYF. The V and J genes are TRBV27 and TRBJ2-3; TCRdb calls TRBD1, which cannot be checked without DNA. The germline V gene encodes CDR1 MNHEY and CDR2 SMNVEV (reference sequence). CDR3 length equals 16 residues.

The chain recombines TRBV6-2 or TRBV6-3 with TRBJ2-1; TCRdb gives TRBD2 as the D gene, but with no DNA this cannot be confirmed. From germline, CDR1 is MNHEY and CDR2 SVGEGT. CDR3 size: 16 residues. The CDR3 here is CASGTSGRRPRNEQFF.

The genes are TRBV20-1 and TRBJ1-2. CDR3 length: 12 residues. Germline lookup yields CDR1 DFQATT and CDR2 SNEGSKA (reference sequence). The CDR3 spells CSARAQSVSYTF.

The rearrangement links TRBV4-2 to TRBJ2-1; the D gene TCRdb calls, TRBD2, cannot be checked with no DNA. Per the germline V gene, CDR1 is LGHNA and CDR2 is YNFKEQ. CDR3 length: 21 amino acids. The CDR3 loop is CASSPTQPGLAGLLPYNEQFF.

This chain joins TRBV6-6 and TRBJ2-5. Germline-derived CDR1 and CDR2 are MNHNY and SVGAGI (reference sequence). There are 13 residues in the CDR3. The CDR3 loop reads CASTLTMGKTQYF.

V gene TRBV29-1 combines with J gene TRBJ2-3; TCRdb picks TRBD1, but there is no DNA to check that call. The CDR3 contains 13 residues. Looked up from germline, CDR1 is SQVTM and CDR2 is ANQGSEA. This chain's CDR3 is CSGGGLAADTQYF.

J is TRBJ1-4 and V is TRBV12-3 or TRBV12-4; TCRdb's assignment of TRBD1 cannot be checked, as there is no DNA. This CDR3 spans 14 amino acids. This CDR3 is CASSFNPREKKLFF.

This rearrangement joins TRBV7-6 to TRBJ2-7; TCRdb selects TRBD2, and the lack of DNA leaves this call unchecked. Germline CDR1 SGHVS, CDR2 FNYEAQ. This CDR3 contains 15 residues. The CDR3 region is CASRLEVGKSYEQYF.

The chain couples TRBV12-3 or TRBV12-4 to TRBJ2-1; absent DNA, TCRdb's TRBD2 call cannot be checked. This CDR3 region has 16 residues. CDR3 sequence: CASSFDRLAAMDEQFF.

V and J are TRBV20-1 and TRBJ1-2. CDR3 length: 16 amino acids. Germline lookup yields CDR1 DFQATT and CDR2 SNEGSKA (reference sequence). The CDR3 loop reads CSARDSERTTNYGYTF.

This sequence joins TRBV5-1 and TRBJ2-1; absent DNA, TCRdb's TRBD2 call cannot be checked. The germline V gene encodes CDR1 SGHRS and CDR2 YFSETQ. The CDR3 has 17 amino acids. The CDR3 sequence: CASSLSSSGLVYNEQFF.

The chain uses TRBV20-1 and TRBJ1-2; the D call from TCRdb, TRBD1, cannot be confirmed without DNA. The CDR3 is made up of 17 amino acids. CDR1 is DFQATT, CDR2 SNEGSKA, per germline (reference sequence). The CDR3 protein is CSAILGATGVAINGYTF.

The CDR3 sequence: CASSQNGLAGDEQYF. The chain couples TRBV4-1 to TRBJ2-7; TCRdb indicates TRBD2, and absent DNA this call remains unverified. The germline gives CDR1 MGHRA, CDR2 YSYEKL. The CDR3 runs to 15 residues.

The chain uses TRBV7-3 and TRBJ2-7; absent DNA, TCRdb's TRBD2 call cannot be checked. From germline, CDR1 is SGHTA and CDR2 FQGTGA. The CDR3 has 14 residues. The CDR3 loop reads CASSNPGLTYEQYF.

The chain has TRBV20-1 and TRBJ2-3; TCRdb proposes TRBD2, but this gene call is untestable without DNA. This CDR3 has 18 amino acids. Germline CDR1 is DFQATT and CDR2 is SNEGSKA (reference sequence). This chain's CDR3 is CSARGVERLAGRTDTQYF.

The CDR3 region is CASSLIPGTGSYNEQFF. The chain employs TRBV5-5 and TRBJ2-1; the TRBD1 assignment by TCRdb is unverifiable without DNA. Per the germline V gene, CDR1 is SGHKS and CDR2 is YYEKEE (reference sequence). The CDR3 contains 17 residues.

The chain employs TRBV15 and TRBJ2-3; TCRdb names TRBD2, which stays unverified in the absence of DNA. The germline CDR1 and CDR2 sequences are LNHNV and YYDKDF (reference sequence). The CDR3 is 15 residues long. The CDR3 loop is CATSRTAGGSDTQYF.

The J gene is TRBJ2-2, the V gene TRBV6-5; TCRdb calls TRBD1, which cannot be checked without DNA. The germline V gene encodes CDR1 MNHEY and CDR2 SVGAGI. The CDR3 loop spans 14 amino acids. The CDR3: CASESGKGPGELFF.

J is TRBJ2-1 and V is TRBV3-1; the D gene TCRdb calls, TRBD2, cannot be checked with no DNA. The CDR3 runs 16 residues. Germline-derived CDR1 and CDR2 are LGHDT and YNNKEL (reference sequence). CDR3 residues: CASSQEIAGVVNEQFF.

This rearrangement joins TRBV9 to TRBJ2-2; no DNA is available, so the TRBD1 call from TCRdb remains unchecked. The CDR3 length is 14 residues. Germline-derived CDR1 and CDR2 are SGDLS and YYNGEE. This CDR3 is CASSLGQVSGELFF.

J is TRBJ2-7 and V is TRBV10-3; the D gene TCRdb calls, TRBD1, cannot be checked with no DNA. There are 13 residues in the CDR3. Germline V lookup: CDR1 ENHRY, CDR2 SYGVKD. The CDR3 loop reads CAISEKGRYEQYF.

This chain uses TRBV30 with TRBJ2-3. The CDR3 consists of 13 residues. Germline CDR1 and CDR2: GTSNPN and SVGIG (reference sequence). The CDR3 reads CAWSGVSTDTQYF. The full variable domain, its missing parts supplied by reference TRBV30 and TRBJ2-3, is SQTIHQWPATLVQPVGSPLSLECTVEGTSNPNLYWYRQAAGRGLQLLFYSVGIGQISSEVPQNLSASRPQDRQFILSSKKLLLSDSGFYLCAWSGVSTDTQYFGPGTRLTVL.

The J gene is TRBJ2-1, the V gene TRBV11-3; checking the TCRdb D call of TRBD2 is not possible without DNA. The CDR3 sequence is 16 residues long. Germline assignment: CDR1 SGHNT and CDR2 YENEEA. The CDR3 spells CASSFPGRMGRNEQFF.

Here the CDR3 reads CSARGQGLSKLFF. The genes are TRBV20-1 and TRBJ1-4; TCRdb gives TRBD1 as the D gene, but with no DNA this cannot be confirmed. The germline V gene encodes CDR1 DFQATT and CDR2 SNEGSKA (reference sequence). CDR3 size: 13 residues.